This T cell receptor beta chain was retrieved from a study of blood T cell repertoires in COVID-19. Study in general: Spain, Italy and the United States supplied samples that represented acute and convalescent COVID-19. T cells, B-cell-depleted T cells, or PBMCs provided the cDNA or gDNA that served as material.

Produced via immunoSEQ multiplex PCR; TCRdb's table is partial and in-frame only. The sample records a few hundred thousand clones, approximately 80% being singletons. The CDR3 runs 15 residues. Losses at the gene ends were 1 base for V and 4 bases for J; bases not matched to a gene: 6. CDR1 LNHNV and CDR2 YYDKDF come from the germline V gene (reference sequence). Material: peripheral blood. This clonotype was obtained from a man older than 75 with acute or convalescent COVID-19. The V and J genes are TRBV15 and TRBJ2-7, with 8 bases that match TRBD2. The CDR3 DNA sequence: TGTGCCACCAGCAGAGCTCGGGAGGGTCTATACGAGCAGTACTTC. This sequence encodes CATSRAREGLYEQYF. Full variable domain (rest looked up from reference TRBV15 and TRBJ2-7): DAMVIQNPRYQVTQFGKPVTLSCSQTLNHNVMYWYQQKSSQAPKLLFHYYDKDFNNEADTPDNFQSRRPNTSFCFLDIRSPGLGDTAMYLCATSRAREGLYEQYFGPGTRLTVT.